The source of this T cell receptor (beta chain) is a study of CD8+ T cells in alopecia areata. The germline V gene encodes CDR1 SQVTM and CDR2 ANQGSEA. CDR3 length: 13 amino acids. V was clipped by 6 bases and J by 0 bases, with 11 bases between them. Extraction and reverse transcription of RNA yielded cDNA as the sequencing template. Only in-frame clones appear in the TCRdb table, and some are missing; sequencing was by immunoSEQ multiplex PCR. Of 100,000 to 120,000 clones in the sample, 45% to 60% were seen once. The clonotype comes from a human donor with alopecia areata. The sample comprised NKG2D-low CD8+ T cells sorted from blood. V is TRBV29-1 and J is TRBJ1-1; maybe TRBD1 (6 bases). CDR3 protein: CSVRGPLNTEAFF. The CDR3 DNA follows: TGCAGCGTCAGGGGACCGTTGAACACTGAAGCTTTCTTT.